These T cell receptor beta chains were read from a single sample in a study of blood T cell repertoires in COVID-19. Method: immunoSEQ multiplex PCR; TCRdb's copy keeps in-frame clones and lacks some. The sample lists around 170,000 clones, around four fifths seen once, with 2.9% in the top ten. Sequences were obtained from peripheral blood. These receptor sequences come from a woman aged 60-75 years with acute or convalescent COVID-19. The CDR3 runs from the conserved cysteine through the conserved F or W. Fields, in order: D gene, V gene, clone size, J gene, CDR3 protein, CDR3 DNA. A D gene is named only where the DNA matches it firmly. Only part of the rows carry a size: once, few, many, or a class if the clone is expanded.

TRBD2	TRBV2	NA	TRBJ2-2	CASTTFAGGRTGELFF	TGTGCCAGCACCACCTTCGCGGGGGGGCGGACCGGGGAGCTGTTTTTT
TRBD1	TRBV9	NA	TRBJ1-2	CASSVETGGEFFGYTF	TGTGCCAGCAGCGTGGAGACAGGGGGCGAGTTTTTTGGCTACACCTTC
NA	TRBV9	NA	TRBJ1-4	CASSVDVNEKLFF	TGTGCCAGCAGCGTAGATGTAAATGAAAAACTGTTTTTT
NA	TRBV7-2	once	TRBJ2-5	CASSSGQLQETQYF	TGTGCCAGCAGCTCCGGACAGCTCCAAGAGACCCAGTACTTC
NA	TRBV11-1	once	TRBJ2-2	CASSPGGARVGELFF	TGTGCCAGCAGCCCCGGTGGGGCAAGAGTAGGGGAGCTGTTTTTT
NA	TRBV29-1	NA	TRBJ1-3	CSGTLRTPGSGNTIYF	TGCAGCGGGACGTTAAGGACACCCGGCTCTGGAAACACCATATATTTT
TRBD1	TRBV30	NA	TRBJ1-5	CAWSAGTGRQPQHF	TGTGCCTGGAGCGCCGGGACAGGCAGACAGCCCCAGCATTTT
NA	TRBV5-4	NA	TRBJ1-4	CASSLGGRDEKLFF	TGTGCCAGCAGCCTAGGGGGTCGCGATGAAAAACTGTTTTTT
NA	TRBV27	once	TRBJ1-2	CASSMTANYGYTF	TGTGCCAGCAGTATGACAGCTAACTATGGCTACACCTTC
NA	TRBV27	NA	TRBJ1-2	CASSFAGSDLPYGYTF	TGTGCCAGCAGTTTCGCGGGATCAGACTTACCCTATGGCTACACCTTC
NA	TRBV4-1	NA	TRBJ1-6	CASSQWEGSNSPLHF	TGCGCCAGCAGCCAGTGGGAGGGGAGCAATTCACCCCTCCACTTT
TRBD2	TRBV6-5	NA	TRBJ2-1	CASREEAANEQFF	TGTGCCAGCCGGGAGGAGGCGGCCAATGAGCAGTTCTTC
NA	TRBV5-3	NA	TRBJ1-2	CARSPRGSGNTF	TGTGCCAGAAGCCCGCGGGGTTCGGGCAACACCTTC
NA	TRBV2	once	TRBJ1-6	CASRRVLRNSPLHF	TGTGCCAGCAGACGGGTTTTGCGCAATTCACCCCTCCACTTT
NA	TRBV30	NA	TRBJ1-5	CAWSVQQGQGLSNQPQHF	TGTGCCTGGAGTGTACAGCAGGGGCAGGGGCTGAGCAATCAGCCCCAGCATTTT
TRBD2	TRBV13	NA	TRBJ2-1	CASSSSGNYNEQFF	TGTGCCAGCAGCTCTAGCGGGAACTACAATGAGCAGTTCTTC
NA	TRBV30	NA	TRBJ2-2	CAWSVFGQNTGELFF	TGTGCCTGGAGTGTATTTGGCCAGAACACCGGGGAGCTGTTTTTT
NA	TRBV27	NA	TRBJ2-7	CASSSTYEQYF	TGTGCCAGCAGTTCAACCTACGAGCAGTACTTC
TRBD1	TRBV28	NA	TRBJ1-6	CASSSGQTFLTLHF	TGTGCCAGCAGTTCGGGACAGACGTTTTTGACCCTCCACTTT
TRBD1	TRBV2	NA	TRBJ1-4	CASRPGTGEEKLFF	TGTGCCAGCAGGCCGGGGACAGGGGAGGAAAAACTGTTTTTT
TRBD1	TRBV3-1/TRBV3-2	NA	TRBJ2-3	CASSPGDRGWADTQYF	TGTGCCAGCAGCCCCGGGGACAGGGGTTGGGCAGATACGCAGTATTTT
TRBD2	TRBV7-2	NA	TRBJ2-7	CASSSGGHEQYF	TGTGCCAGCAGCTCGGGGGGGCACGAGCAGTACTTC
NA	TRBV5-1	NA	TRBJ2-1	CASSLEGGRINEQFF	TGCGCCAGCAGCTTGGAGGGGGGGCGGATTAATGAGCAGTTCTTC
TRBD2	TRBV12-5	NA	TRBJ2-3	CASAYSGGTDTQYF	TGTGCTAGTGCCTACAGCGGGGGCACAGATACGCAGTATTTT
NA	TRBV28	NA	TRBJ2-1	CASSLQGNEQFF	TGTGCCAGCAGTTTACAGGGGAACGAGCAGTTCTTC
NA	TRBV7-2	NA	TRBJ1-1	CASSPRPGGGTEAFF	TGTGCCAGCAGCCCCCGACCCGGGGGGGGCACTGAAGCTTTCTTT
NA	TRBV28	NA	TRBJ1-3	CASREGTIGNTIYF	TGTGCCAGCCGGGAGGGGACTATTGGAAACACCATATATTTT
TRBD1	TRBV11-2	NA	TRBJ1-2	CASSAGTGGGYTF	TGTGCCAGCAGCGCAGGGACAGGGGGTGGCTACACCTTC
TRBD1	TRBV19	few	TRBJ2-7	CASSETGTGNYEQYF	TGTGCCAGTAGTGAAACCGGGACAGGGAACTACGAGCAGTACTTC
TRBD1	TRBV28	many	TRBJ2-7	CASSRTGGHYEQYF	TGTGCCAGCAGCAGGACAGGGGGACACTACGAGCAGTACTTC
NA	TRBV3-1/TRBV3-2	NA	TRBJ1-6	CASSRRPGMSYNSPLHF	TGTGCCAGCAGCCGACGGCCCGGGATGTCCTATAATTCACCCCTCCACTTT
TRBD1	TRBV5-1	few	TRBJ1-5	CASSSTGGVQPQHF	TGCGCCAGCAGCTCGACAGGGGGGGTTCAGCCCCAGCATTTT
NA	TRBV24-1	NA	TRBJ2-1	CATSDLRLYNEQFF	TGTGCCACCAGTGATTTGCGTCTTTACAATGAGCAGTTCTTC
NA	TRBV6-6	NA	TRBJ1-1	CASSTTGLGNTEAFF	TGTGCCAGCAGTACCACAGGGTTGGGGAACACTGAAGCTTTCTTT
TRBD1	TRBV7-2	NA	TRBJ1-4	CASSLDRVNEKLFF	TGTGCCAGCAGCCTGGACAGGGTTAATGAAAAACTGTTTTTT
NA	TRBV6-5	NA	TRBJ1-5	CASRAWGDSNQPQHF	TGTGCCAGCAGGGCCTGGGGGGATAGCAATCAGCCCCAGCATTTT
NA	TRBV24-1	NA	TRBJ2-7	CATSERGNTYEQYF	TGTGCCACCAGTGAGCGAGGGAATACCTACGAGCAGTACTTC
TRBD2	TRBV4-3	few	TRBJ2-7	CASSMSGGTAYEQYF	TGCGCCAGCAGCATGTCCGGGGGGACGGCCTACGAGCAGTACTTC
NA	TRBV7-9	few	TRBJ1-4	CASSPHREKLFF	TGTGCCAGCAGCCCCCATCGGGAAAAACTGTTTTTT
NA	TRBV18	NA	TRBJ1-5	CASSPVPPSDQPQHF	TGTGCCAGCTCACCAGTCCCCCCCAGTGATCAGCCCCAGCATTTT